The entry below describes one T cell receptor beta chain. The data were taken from a study of cytomegalovirus exposure and HLA in healthy donors. Amplification used 60 Vbeta primers and 13 Jbeta primers. Assay: immunoSEQ multiplex PCR; the TCRdb copy retains only in-frame clones and omits some. The sample holds 150,000 to 200,000 clones. This CDR3 spans 15 amino acids. Germline V gene sequence: CDR1 MGHDK, CDR2 SYGVNS. J was trimmed by 4 bases and V by 4 bases; bases with no gene match: 7. The chain combines TRBV25-1 with TRBJ1-2, with TRBD1 matching 9 bases. This clonotype was sampled from a woman aged 18-29 years in good health and CMV-seropositive. Sequencing input: PBMCs. The CDR3 coding sequence is TGTGCCAGCAGTGTTGACAGGGGGACCGGCTATGGCTACACCTTC. As protein: CASSVDRGTGYGYTF.